The 29 T cell receptor beta chains below come from one sample, sequenced in a study of T cell changes during pregnancy in multiple sclerosis. Method: immunoSEQ multiplex PCR; TCRdb's copy keeps in-frame clones and lacks some. The sample has some 50,000 clones, over 90% seen once; the top ten hold roughly 0.92%. The starting material was peripheral blood, obtained after pregnancy. These receptors came from a female donor with multiple sclerosis, enrolled in a pregnancy study.

This rearrangement joins TRBV14 to TRBJ2-2; D is unresolved. The CDR3 covers 13 residues. Germline-derived CDR1 and CDR2 are SGHDN and FVKESK. V was pared by 1 base and J by 13 bases, with 13 bases between. In DNA form, the CDR3 reads TGTGCCAGCAGCCAAGTGTCAACCGCGGCGCTGTTTTTT. The encoded protein is CASSQVSTAALFF.

The V and J genes are TRBV9 and TRBJ2-3; D remains unclear. CDR1 and CDR2 (germline): SGDLS, YYNGEE. There are 13 residues in the CDR3. Trimming cost V 1 base and J 6 bases, with 9 bases left between them. CDR3 protein: CASSVISGDTQYF. The CDR3 bases are TGTGCCAGCAGCGTAATCTCTGGCGATACGCAGTATTTT. Full variable domain (missing parts from reference TRBV9 and TRBJ2-3): DSGVTQTPKHLITATGQRVTLRCSPRSGDLSVYWYQQSLDQGLQFLIQYYNGEERAKGNILERFSAQQFPDLHSELNLSSLELGDSALYFCASSVISGDTQYFGPGTRLTVL.

The V and J genes are TRBV6-6 and TRBJ2-2; weak D call: TRBD2 (6 bases). The germline V gene encodes CDR1 MNHNY and CDR2 SVGAGI (reference sequence). The CDR3 length is 15 residues. Trimming removed 3 bases at V and 0 bases at J, with 8 bases between. Here the CDR3 reads CASSYAGSNTGELFF. Here the CDR3 DNA reads TGTGCCAGCAGTTATGCGGGATCGAACACCGGGGAGCTGTTTTTT.

This chain uses TRBV4-3 with TRBJ1-2; D unresolved. Germline V gene lookup returns CDR1 LGHNA and CDR2 YSLEER. Trimming cost V 0 bases and J 3 bases, with 8 bases left between them. The CDR3 totals 14 residues. The CDR3 region is CASSQDGGYYGYTF. CDR3 in DNA: TGCGCCAGCAGCCAAGACGGAGGATACTATGGCTACACCTTC.

The V and J genes are TRBV11-2 and TRBJ2-3, with D perhaps TRBD2 (6 bases). CDR1 and CDR2 from the germline V gene are SGHAT and FQNNGV. The CDR3 is made up of 16 amino acids. V lost 4 bases to trimming and J lost 0 bases, with 14 bases between them. This CDR3 reads CASSSPTGVSTDTQYF. In DNA, the CDR3 is TGTGCCAGCAGCTCCCCCACGGGGGTTAGCACAGATACGCAGTATTTT.

V is TRBV30 and J is TRBJ1-1, with 7 positions matching TRBD1. With 3 bases clipped from V and 4 bases from J, the junction kept 5 bases outside the gene matches. The germline CDR1 and CDR2 sequences are GTSNPN and SVGIG (reference sequence). The CDR3 extends over 13 amino acids. The CDR3 is CAWSEDRATEAFF. CDR3 sequence (DNA): TGTGCCTGGAGCGAAGACAGGGCCACTGAAGCTTTCTTT.

This clone has only one observation. The chain has TRBV4-3 and TRBJ1-1, with 7 nucleotides matching TRBD1. Trimming cost V 0 bases and J 6 bases; bases outside gene matches: 7. CDR3 length: 15 residues. The germline gives CDR1 LGHNA, CDR2 YSLEER. The CDR3 DNA is TGCGCCAGCAGCCAAGACCCAGGGGGTCGGGCTGAAGCTTTCTTT. Protein sequence: CASSQDPGGRAEAFF.

V gene TRBV6-1 combines with J gene TRBJ2-2; 11 bases are shared with TRBD1. V lost 9 bases and J lost 6; bases outside the gene matches: 3. The germline V gene encodes CDR1 MNHNS and CDR2 SASEGT. This CDR3 has 13 amino acids. The CDR3 coding sequence is TGTGCCAGGGGGACAGGGGGAGCCGGGGAGCTGTTTTTT. This sequence encodes CARGTGGAGELFF.

The chain combines TRBV5-4 with TRBJ1-1; perhaps TRBD1 as D (6 bases). CDR1 and CDR2 from the germline V gene are SGHNT and YYREEE (reference sequence). This CDR3 region has 15 residues. Deletions cut 4 bases from V and 5 bases from J, with 18 bases between. The CDR3, as DNA: TGTGCCAGCAGCGGAGACCGGGACATAGGGACTGAAGCTTTCTTT. This codes for CASSGDRDIGTEAFF.

This clone turned up a few times. The chain links TRBV2 to TRBJ2-3; 8 nucleotides align to TRBD2. The CDR3 extends over 14 amino acids. Germline V CDR1 and CDR2: SNHLY, FYNNEI. V gave up 9 bases and J gave up 3 bases; unmatched junction bases: 8. CDR3 DNA: TGTGCCAGTAGGTGGCGGGGGGTTACAGATACGCAGTATTTT. Translated, it gives CASRWRGVTDTQYF.

Only one count was recorded for this clone. The chain uses TRBV6-6 and TRBJ1-6; TRBD1 agrees at 7 bases. V dropped 7 bases and J dropped 7; count of bases not matched to a gene: 10. Germline V gene lookup returns CDR1 MNHNY and CDR2 SVGAGI (reference sequence). The CDR3 totals 15 residues. CDR3 DNA: TGTGCCAGCATTTTAACGTCAGGGGGGAATTCACCCCTCCACTTT. Translating it yields CASILTSGGNSPLHF.

The chain uses TRBV19 and TRBJ2-1, with 10 positions matching TRBD2. The CDR3 length is 15 residues. Germline V gives CDR1 LNHDA, CDR2 SQIVND (reference sequence). V trimming: 4 bases; J trimming: 6 bases; junction bases outside the gene matches: 6. CDR3 amino acids: CASSTPGTSVNEQFF. The CDR3 bases are TGTGCCAGTAGTACCCCGGGGACTAGCGTCAATGAGCAGTTCTTC.

The V gene is TRBV9, the J gene TRBJ1-3, with a tentative D call TRBD1 (6 bases). The V end lost 4 bases, the J end lost 1 base, and 12 bases lay between the germline ends. The CDR3 is 15 residues long. Looked up from germline, CDR1 is SGDLS and CDR2 is YYNGEE. The CDR3 protein is CASSPRDNSGNTIYF. The DNA of the CDR3 is TGTGCCAGCAGCCCTAGGGACAATTCTGGAAACACCATATATTTT.

This chain uses TRBV10-3 with TRBJ2-1; 7 bases map to TRBD1. The CDR3 covers 12 residues. Germline values: CDR1 ENHRY, CDR2 SYGVKD. J was trimmed by 5 bases and V by 8 bases; bases with no gene match: 3. CDR3 protein: CAIEQGNNEQFF. CDR3 coding DNA: TGTGCCATCGAACAGGGGAACAATGAGCAGTTCTTC.

The chain recombines TRBV25-1 with TRBJ2-4; perhaps TRBD2 as D (6 bases). Per germline, CDR1 MGHDK and CDR2 SYGVNS. With 4 bases removed from V and 0 bases from J, the gap between germline ends came to 13 bases. The CDR3 has 16 residues. This CDR3 reads CASSAKGSGAKNIQYF. CDR3 bases: TGTGCCAGCAGTGCCAAAGGTAGCGGAGCCAAAAACATTCAGTACTTC.

The chain carries TRBV4-3 and TRBJ2-7; TRBD1 aligns across 7 bases. V dropped 3 bases and J dropped 3; count of bases not matched to a gene: 8. The CDR3 is 15 amino acids. Germline V gene lookup returns CDR1 LGHNA and CDR2 YSLEER. CDR3: CASSHSGGTNYEQYF. The DNA of the CDR3 is TGCGCCAGCAGCCATTCAGGGGGAACAAACTACGAGCAGTACTTC.

The chain uses TRBV5-6 and TRBJ1-6; TRBD1 aligns across 9 bases. J gave up 7 bases and V 0 bases, and 5 bases lay outside the gene matches. Germline CDR1 and CDR2: SGHDT and YYEEEE. CDR3 length: 16 amino acids. The CDR3 here is CASSLGQGVRNSPLHF. CDR3 DNA sequence: TGTGCCAGCAGCTTGGGACAGGGGGTTCGAAATTCACCCCTCCACTTT. Full variable domain (remainder filled in from reference TRBV5-6 and TRBJ1-6): DAGVTQSPTHLIKTRGQQVTLRCSPKSGHDTVSWYQQALGQGPQFIFQYYEEEERQRGNFPDRFSGHQFPNYSSELNVNALLLGDSALYLCASSLGQGVRNSPLHFGNGTRLTVT.

The chain links TRBV15 to TRBJ1-1, with 7 bases fitting TRBD1. The CDR3 covers 17 residues. J gave up 1 base and V 6 bases, and 14 bases lay outside the gene matches. Germline CDR1 is LNHNV and CDR2 is YYDKDF (reference sequence). The CDR3: CATRGNRDRWTNTEAFF. In nucleotides, the CDR3 is TGTGCCACCAGAGGGAACCGGGACAGATGGACGAACACTGAAGCTTTCTTT.

V usage is TRBV7-2 and J usage is TRBJ1-1; possibly TRBD1 for D (5 bases). The CDR3 has 12 amino acids. CDR1 and CDR2 from the germline V gene are SGHTA and FQGNSA. Trimming pared 5 bases from V and 7 bases from J, leaving 11 bases between. Here the CDR3 DNA reads TGTGCCAGCAGCCCAGACAGCCTTGAAGCTTTCTTT. Translation gives CASSPDSLEAFF.

The rearrangement joins TRBV7-3 to TRBJ2-7; D is unresolved. The germline gives CDR1 SGHTA, CDR2 FQGTGA. The CDR3 extends over 13 amino acids. V was trimmed by 0 bases and J by 4 bases, leaving 7 bases between them. CDR3 coding DNA: TGTGCCAGCAGCTTAACCCCTGTATACGAGCAGTACTTC. Residues: CASSLTPVYEQYF.

This clone appeared once. The rearrangement links TRBV4-2 to TRBJ1-5; perhaps TRBD1 as D (6 bases). This CDR3 has 17 amino acids. Germline CDR1 and CDR2: LGHNA and YNFKEQ. V was pared by 2 bases and J by 5 bases, with 19 bases between. Here the CDR3 reads CASSQPVQGAGDQPQHF. CDR3 bases: TGTGCCAGCAGCCAACCCGTACAGGGTGCGGGCGATCAGCCCCAGCATTTT.

The CDR3 spells CASSAQPGQLSPLHF. Written as DNA, the CDR3 is TGTGCCAGCAGCGCGCAACCGGGACAGCTATCACCCCTCCACTTT. The V call is TRBV7-3, the J call TRBJ1-6; TRBD1 matches at 7 bases. The trim removed 5 bases at V and 10 bases at J, leaving 11 bases unmatched. Germline V gives CDR1 SGHTA, CDR2 FQGTGA. The CDR3 is made up of 15 amino acids.

The genes are TRBV4-1 and TRBJ1-2; D perhaps matches TRBD1 (6 bases). Germline CDR1 MGHRA, CDR2 YSYEKL. Trimming left V 2 bases short and J 6 bases short, with 16 bases between. The CDR3 runs to 15 residues. The CDR3: CASSQQTGQSNGYTF. In DNA form, the CDR3 reads TGCGCCAGCAGCCAACAAACTGGACAGTCTAATGGCTACACCTTC.

The chain employs TRBV5-4 and TRBJ2-7, with 7 positions matching TRBD2. V lost 4 bases and J lost 12; bases outside the gene matches: 10. CDR1 and CDR2 from the germline V gene are SGHNT and YYREEE (reference sequence). The CDR3 sequence is 12 residues long. The CDR3 DNA reads TGTGCCAGCAGCGGAGGACTAGAGGTTAGGTACTTC. Translation gives CASSGGLEVRYF.

The chain combines TRBV5-6 with TRBJ2-2; the match to TRBD1 covers 10 bases. This CDR3 contains 17 residues. Per the germline V gene, CDR1 is SGHDT and CDR2 is YYEEEE. J lost 5 bases, V lost 0 bases, and 7 bases had no gene match. The CDR3 loop is CASSLVDRGRITGELFF. The CDR3 nucleotides are TGTGCCAGCAGCTTGGTTGACAGGGGGCGCATAACCGGGGAGCTGTTTTTT.

This chain joins TRBV5-1 and TRBJ1-2; D unresolved. V was trimmed by 3 bases and J by 4 bases, leaving 10 bases between them. The CDR3 covers 13 residues. CDR1 SGHRS and CDR2 YFSETQ come from the germline V gene. CDR3 nucleotides: TGCGCCAGCAGCTCTCAGGATCTCTATGGCTACACCTTC. Translating gives CASSSQDLYGYTF.

The gene calls are TRBV11-2 and TRBJ2-3; tentative D call: TRBD1 (5 bases). In germline, CDR1 is SGHAT, CDR2 FQNNGV. V was pared by 2 bases and J by 0 bases, with 9 bases between. The CDR3 spans 15 residues. The CDR3 nucleotides are TGTGCCAGCAGCTTAAGACAGACTAGCACAGATACGCAGTATTTT. Translated, it gives CASSLRQTSTDTQYF.

V usage is TRBV28 and J usage is TRBJ2-1; D is unresolved. CDR1 and CDR2 (germline): MDHEN, SYDVKM. V was trimmed by 5 bases and J by 2 bases, leaving 13 bases between them. The CDR3 spans 15 residues. The CDR3: CASSGVVLAYNEQFF. The DNA for the CDR3 is TGTGCCAGCAGTGGTGTAGTCCTTGCCTACAATGAGCAGTTCTTC.

The J gene is TRBJ2-3, the V gene TRBV11-2; 10 bases match TRBD2. Germline loops: CDR1 SGHAT, CDR2 FQNNGV. Unmatched junction bases numbered 1, after V lost 3 bases and J lost 1 base. The CDR3 runs 15 residues. CDR3 sequence (DNA): TGTGCCAGCAGCTTCAGCGGGGGGGGCACAGATACGCAGTATTTT. Amino acids: CASSFSGGGTDTQYF.